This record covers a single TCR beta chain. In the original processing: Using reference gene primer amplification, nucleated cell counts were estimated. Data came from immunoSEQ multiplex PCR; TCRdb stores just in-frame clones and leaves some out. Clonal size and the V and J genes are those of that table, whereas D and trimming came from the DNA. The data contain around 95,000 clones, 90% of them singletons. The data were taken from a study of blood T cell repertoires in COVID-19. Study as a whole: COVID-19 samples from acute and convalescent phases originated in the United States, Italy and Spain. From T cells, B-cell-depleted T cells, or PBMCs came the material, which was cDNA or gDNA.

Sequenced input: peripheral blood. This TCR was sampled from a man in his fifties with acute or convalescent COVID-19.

DNA of the CDR3: TGTGCCACCAGTGGTACCGACGGACACCGATACTCCTACGAGCAGTACTTC. As protein: CATSGTDGHRYSYEQYF. The chain couples TRBV24-1 to TRBJ2-7, with D possibly matching TRBD1 (5 bases). The CDR3 contains 17 residues. Germline loops: CDR1 KGHDR, CDR2 SFDVKD. The germline V and J ends were trimmed by 5 bases and 0 bases, with 19 bases remaining between them.